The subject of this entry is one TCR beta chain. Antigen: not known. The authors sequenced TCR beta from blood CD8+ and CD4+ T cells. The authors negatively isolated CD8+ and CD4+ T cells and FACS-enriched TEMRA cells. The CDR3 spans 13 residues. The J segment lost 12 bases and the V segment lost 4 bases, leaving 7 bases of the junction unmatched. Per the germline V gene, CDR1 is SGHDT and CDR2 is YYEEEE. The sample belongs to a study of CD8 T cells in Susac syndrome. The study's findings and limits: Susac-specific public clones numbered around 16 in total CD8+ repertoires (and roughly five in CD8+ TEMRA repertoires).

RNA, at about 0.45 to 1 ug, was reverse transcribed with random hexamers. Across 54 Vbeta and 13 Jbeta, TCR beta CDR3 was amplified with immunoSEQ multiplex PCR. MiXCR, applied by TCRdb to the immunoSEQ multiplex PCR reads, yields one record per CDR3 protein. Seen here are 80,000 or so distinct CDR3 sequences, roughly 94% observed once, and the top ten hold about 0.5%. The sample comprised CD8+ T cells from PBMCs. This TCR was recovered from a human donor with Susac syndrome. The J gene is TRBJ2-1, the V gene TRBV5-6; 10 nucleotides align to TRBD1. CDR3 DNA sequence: TGTGCCAGCAGCCCGCGGACAGGGGGAAGGCAGTTCTTC. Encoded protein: CASSPRTGGRQFF.